What follows are 10 T cell receptor beta chains derived from one specimen sequenced in a study of T cell changes during pregnancy in multiple sclerosis. This table comes from immunoSEQ multiplex PCR, and its TCRdb copy is limited to in-frame clones, with some not included. Of tens of thousands of clones in the sample, roughly 93% are singletons; the top ten hold 3.9%. Sample: CD8+ T cells from peripheral blood mononuclear cells, taken after pregnancy. These receptors were taken from a female donor with multiple sclerosis, enrolled in a pregnancy study.

The chain carries TRBV7-8 and TRBJ2-7; D is undetermined. This CDR3 region has 16 residues. CDR1 and CDR2 (germline): SGHVS, FQNEAQ. Between the trimmed V and J ends, which lost 7 bases and 0 bases, there was a span of 19 bases. The CDR3 DNA is TGTGCCAGCACCCTATTACAGCAACCCCTCTCCTACGAGCAGTACTTC. It encodes CASTLLQQPLSYEQYF.

The V call is TRBV27, the J call TRBJ1-1; D unclear. This CDR3 has 13 amino acids. Germline V gene sequence: CDR1 MNHEY, CDR2 SMNVEV (reference sequence). Trimming took off 6 bases at V and 5 bases at J, with 13 bases between the two ends. The CDR3 loop is CASREVGRTEAFF. The CDR3 coding sequence is TGTGCCAGCAGGGAAGTGGGGAGGACTGAAGCTTTCTTT.

V usage is TRBV6-6 and J usage is TRBJ2-6; perhaps TRBD2 as D (5 bases). The CDR3 is 14 amino acids. The ends were cut back, 8 bases at V and 0 bases at J, with 8 bases in the middle. The germline V gene has CDR1 MNHNY and CDR2 SVGAGI (reference sequence). In DNA, the CDR3 is TGTGCCAGCCCCGGACTCTCTGGGGCCAACGTCCTGACTTTC. It is translated as CASPGLSGANVLTF.

The chain joins TRBV4-3 to TRBJ2-5, with D hard to call. V lost 1 base to trimming and J lost 5 bases, with 11 bases between them. CDR1 is LGHNA and CDR2 is YSLEER in the germline V gene. This CDR3 has 14 amino acids. CDR3 residues: CASSQGASSETQYF. The CDR3 nucleotides are TGCGCCAGCAGCCAAGGGGCCAGTTCGGAGACCCAGTACTTC.

The gene calls are TRBV28 and TRBJ1-1; 8 positions agree with TRBD1. Germline trimming cut 2 bases from V and 4 bases from J; bases unmatched to any gene: 6. The V gene's germline CDR1 is MDHEN and CDR2 SYDVKM. There are 15 residues in the CDR3. CDR3 bases: TGTGCCAGCAGTTTAACACAGGGGGGTAGCACTGAAGCTTTCTTT. This codes for CASSLTQGGSTEAFF.

This chain links TRBV6-1 with TRBJ2-3, with D unresolved. Germline V lookup: CDR1 MNHNS, CDR2 SASEGT. V gave up 6 bases and J gave up 3 bases, with 7 bases separating them. The CDR3 consists of 12 residues. The CDR3 DNA sequence: TGTGCCAGCAGCGAGCAAACAGATACGCAGTATTTT. It specifies CASSEQTDTQYF.

The chain has TRBV4-1 and TRBJ2-7, with TRBD2 as a possible D gene (6 bases). Germline values: CDR1 MGHRA, CDR2 YSYEKL. The CDR3 runs to 14 residues. V lost 1 base, J lost 2 bases, and 9 bases lay in between. The CDR3 DNA reads TGCGCCAGCAGCCAAGTAGGGAGGACCTACGAGCAGTACTTC. This encodes CASSQVGRTYEQYF.

This chain uses TRBV6-6 with TRBJ2-5; 9 bases are shared with TRBD1. Losses at the gene ends were 6 bases for V and 3 bases for J; bases not matched to a gene: 8. CDR1 and CDR2 (germline): MNHNY, SVGAGI (reference sequence). CDR3 length: 15 amino acids. CDR3 amino acids: CASSSNDRGEETQYF. CDR3 nucleotides: TGTGCCAGCAGCTCTAACGACAGGGGGGAAGAGACCCAGTACTTC.

This chain connects TRBV7-9 to TRBJ2-7; D uncertain. Germline assignment: CDR1 SEHNR and CDR2 FQNEAQ (reference sequence). The germline V and J ends were trimmed by 4 bases and 2 bases, with 9 bases remaining between them. This CDR3 spans 13 amino acids. The CDR3 protein is CASSSASAYEQYF. Written as DNA, the CDR3 is TGTGCCAGCAGCTCCGCCTCAGCCTACGAGCAGTACTTC.

This clone was seen more than once but under ten times. The junction and the germline gene differ at one end; a read error may be behind it. The chain links TRBV7-9 to TRBJ1-1, with D unclear. Looked up from germline, CDR1 is SEHNR and CDR2 is FQNEAQ (reference sequence). This CDR3 contains 9 residues. The CDR3 DNA follows: TGTGCCAGCAGCCCTGAGGCTTTCTTT. Its protein product is CASSPEAFF.